Presented here are 31 T cell receptor beta chains from one specimen sequenced in a study of T cell responses to AZD1222 COVID-19 vaccine. The method was immunoSEQ multiplex PCR; TCRdb's version includes in-frame clones alone and lacks a portion of them. The data show some 190,000 clones, more than 80% seen once. The source was peripheral blood, collected on day 0 of AZD1222 vaccination. These receptors were collected from an adult in good health.

The rearrangement uses TRBV5-1 and TRBJ1-3; possibly TRBD1 for D (5 bases). CDR3 length equals 16 residues. Trimming removed 0 bases from V and 2 bases from J, with 12 bases in between. The germline gives CDR1 SGHRS, CDR2 YFSETQ. CDR3 in amino acids: CASSLDRFDAGNTIYF. CDR3 in DNA: TGCGCCAGCAGCTTGGACAGGTTCGACGCTGGAAACACCATATATTTT.

The chain uses TRBV2 and TRBJ2-7, with TRBD1 matching 10 bases. V was pared by 1 base and J by 4 bases, with 4 bases of the junction left unmatched. Germline CDR1 reads SNHLY; CDR2 reads FYNNEI. The CDR3 is 15 amino acids. The CDR3 reads CASSEGTGGGYEQYV. The CDR3, as DNA: TGTGCCAGCAGTGAAGGGACAGGGGGTGGGTACGAGCAGTACGTC.

The chain links TRBV19 to TRBJ1-6; the match to TRBD1 covers 7 bases. The V gene end was trimmed by 3 bases and the J gene end by 5 bases; junction bases not matched to a gene: 4. The CDR3 consists of 15 residues. In germline, CDR1 is LNHDA, CDR2 SQIVND (reference sequence). CDR3 sequence (DNA): TGTGCCAGTAGTATGGGACAGACAAATAATTCACCCCTCCACTTT. It translates to CASSMGQTNNSPLHF.

This chain uses TRBV2 with TRBJ2-7, with 7 bases matching TRBD2. The CDR3 has 14 amino acids. Germline CDR1 SNHLY, CDR2 FYNNEI. V lost 3 bases and J lost 6; bases outside the gene matches: 8. The CDR3 spells CASSDSAGRVEQYV. As DNA, the CDR3 is TGTGCCAGCAGTGATTCCGCAGGGAGGGTCGAGCAGTACGTC.

This clone was observed once. This sequence joins TRBV5-4 and TRBJ2-4; 8 nucleotides align to TRBD1. The CDR3 contains 16 residues. Germline V gene data show CDR1 as SGHNT and CDR2 as YYREEE (reference sequence). Unmatched junction bases numbered 2, after V lost 0 bases and J lost 0 bases. CDR3 loop: CASSLGQGLAKNIQYF. CDR3 DNA sequence: TGTGCCAGCAGCTTGGGACAGGGGTTAGCCAAAAACATTCAGTACTTC.

The chain links TRBV9 to TRBJ2-7; 8 nucleotides line up with TRBD1. CDR3 length: 15 amino acids. CDR1 SGDLS and CDR2 YYNGEE come from the germline V gene. Unmatched junction bases numbered 4, after V lost 0 bases and J lost 2 bases. The CDR3 reads CASSVGGQGTYEQYF. The CDR3 coding sequence is TGTGCCAGCAGCGTAGGAGGACAGGGCACCTACGAGCAGTACTTC.

The chain uses TRBV28 and TRBJ2-2, with 7 bases lining up with TRBD2. Germline lookup yields CDR1 MDHEN and CDR2 SYDVKM. V lost 6 bases and J lost 5; bases outside the gene matches: 9. There are 15 residues in the CDR3. Written as DNA, the CDR3 is TGTGCCAGCAGCCTCGGAGGGGAGGGGACCGGGGAGCTGTTTTTT. Translated: CASSLGGEGTGELFF.

The rearrangement joins TRBV7-3 to TRBJ2-7; the match to TRBD2 covers 10 bases. This CDR3 region has 13 residues. V was pared by 2 bases and J by 5 bases, with 0 bases of the junction left unmatched. The V gene's germline CDR1 is SGHTA and CDR2 FQGTGA. CDR3: CASSLLAGDEQYV. Written as DNA, the CDR3 is TGTGCCAGCAGCTTACTAGCGGGGGACGAGCAGTACGTC.

The chain links TRBV3-1 (or the pseudogene TRBV3-2) to TRBJ2-3; possibly TRBD2 for D (6 bases). Germline V gene data show CDR1 as LGHDT and CDR2 as YNNKEL (reference sequence). The V gene lost 4 bases and the J gene lost 6 bases, with 11 bases spanning the gap. The CDR3 has 13 residues. The CDR3 sequence: CASSLTAGDTQYF. CDR3 coding DNA: TGTGCCAGCAGCCTTACTGCGGGGGATACGCAGTATTTT.

The gene calls are TRBV5-1 and TRBJ1-5, with 7 bases matching TRBD1. The ends lost 1 base at V and 7 bases at J; junction bases unmatched: 2. CDR3 length: 13 residues. Germline assignment: CDR1 SGHRS and CDR2 YFSETQ. CDR3 amino acids: CASSLNRGQPQHF. The DNA of the CDR3 is TGCGCCAGCAGCTTGAACAGGGGACAGCCCCAGCATTTT.

The rearrangement links TRBV21-1 to TRBJ1-5; TRBD1, the table's D call, was not compared with the DNA. TRBV21-1 has pseudogene status. The CDR3 totals 14 residues. CDR3 loop: CASSIRGGNQPQHF. Written as DNA, the CDR3 is TGTGCCAGCAGCATCAGGGGTGGCAATCAGCCCCAGCATTTT.

This clone appeared a single time. The V call is TRBV28, the J call TRBJ2-7; D remains unclear. The ends were cut back, 5 bases at V and 1 base at J, with 9 bases in the middle. The CDR3 has 13 amino acids. Germline CDR1 is MDHEN and CDR2 is SYDVKM. CDR3 amino acids: CASSGAISYEQYF. DNA for the CDR3: TGTGCCAGCAGTGGAGCGATATCCTACGAGCAGTACTTC.

In this sample, this clone turned up a few times. V is TRBV7-3 and J is TRBJ2-7; D ambiguous. This CDR3 contains 14 residues. V lost 4 bases, J lost 6 bases, and 16 bases lay in between. The V gene's germline CDR1 is SGHTA and CDR2 FQGTGA. The CDR3 coding sequence is TGTGCCAGCAGCTCCAGTGGTACCAGTCCCGAGCAGTACTTC. Translation gives CASSSSGTSPEQYF.

The rearrangement joins TRBV28 to TRBJ2-1; D unclear. Germline V gene sequence: CDR1 MDHEN, CDR2 SYDVKM. This CDR3 is built from 13 residues. The germline V and J ends were trimmed by 4 bases and 6 bases, with 10 bases remaining between them. The DNA of the CDR3 is TGTGCCAGCAGTTCCGGTTCGGTCAATGAGCAGTTCTTC. This gives the protein CASSSGSVNEQFF.

This clone was seen a handful of times. This chain connects TRBV10-3 to TRBJ1-5; D might be TRBD1 (5 bases). The CDR3 totals 13 residues. Germline CDR1 ENHRY, CDR2 SYGVKD. Trimming removed 4 bases at V and 6 bases at J, with 10 bases between. CDR3 bases: TGTGCCATCAGTGGAGGGGAAGGTCAGCCCCAGCATTTT. Protein: CAISGGEGQPQHF.

V is TRBV15 and J is TRBJ2-1; D uncertain. The V gene lost 3 bases and the J gene lost 6 bases, with 9 bases spanning the gap. This CDR3 is 13 amino acids long. CDR1 is LNHNV and CDR2 is YYDKDF in the germline V gene (reference sequence). This chain's CDR3 is CATSRDSVNEQFF. Written as DNA, the CDR3 is TGTGCCACCAGCAGGGATTCCGTCAATGAGCAGTTCTTC.

The CDR3 DNA reads as TGTGCCACCAGCAGAACGGGACAGGAGATTAACTATGGCTACACCTTC. It specifies CATSRTGQEINYGYTF. The chain is built from TRBV15 and TRBJ1-2, with 8 bases fitting TRBD1. CDR3 size: 16 residues. Germline CDR1 and CDR2: LNHNV and YYDKDF (reference sequence). The V segment lost 2 bases and the J segment 1 base; nucleotides outside the gene matches: 6.

The rearrangement joins TRBV27 to TRBJ1-6, with a tentative D call TRBD1 (6 bases). The CDR3 covers 14 residues. V lost 5 bases and J lost 7, with 12 bases in between. Looked up from germline, CDR1 is MNHEY and CDR2 is SMNVEV (reference sequence). CDR3 region: CASSPRGGNSPLHF. The CDR3 DNA reads as TGTGCCAGCAGTCCTAGAGGGGGGAATTCACCCCTCCACTTT.

The chain recombines TRBV6-2 or TRBV6-3 with TRBJ2-3; D remains unclear. The CDR3 is 16 residues long. Looked up from germline, CDR1 is MNHEY and CDR2 is SVGEGT. V lost 0 bases and J lost 1, with 11 bases in between. The CDR3 region is CASSYSIQIGTDTQYF. For the CDR3, the DNA is TGTGCCAGCAGTTACTCGATCCAGATCGGCACAGATACGCAGTATTTT.

The chain employs TRBV6-4 and TRBJ2-2; 8 nucleotides align to TRBD2. This CDR3 is 13 amino acids long. Germline CDR1 is MRHNA and CDR2 is SNTAGT. The trim removed 9 bases at V and 3 bases at J, leaving 3 bases unmatched. CDR3 sequence reads: CARAGAHTGELFF. For the CDR3, the DNA is TGTGCCAGAGCGGGGGCCCACACCGGGGAGCTGTTTTTT.

The chain couples TRBV25-1 to TRBJ2-7, with 9 bases fitting TRBD1. Germline V CDR1 and CDR2: MGHDK, SYGVNS. With 7 bases clipped from V and 1 base from J, the junction kept 5 bases outside the gene matches. The CDR3 has 14 residues. The CDR3 spells CASKGTGKSYEQYF. CDR3 sequence (DNA): TGTGCCAGCAAAGGGACAGGGAAGTCCTACGAGCAGTACTTC.

The gene calls are TRBV27 and TRBJ2-1; no firm D call. The germline gives CDR1 MNHEY, CDR2 SMNVEV (reference sequence). The CDR3 is made up of 13 amino acids. Trimming removed 3 bases from V and 2 bases from J, with 5 bases in between. DNA of the CDR3: TGTGCCAGCAGTTTTGGTCCCTACAATGAGCAGTTCTTC. It yields the protein CASSFGPYNEQFF.

The rearrangement joins TRBV6-1 to TRBJ2-1, with 8 nucleotides matching TRBD1. The V gene's germline CDR1 is MNHNS and CDR2 SASEGT. Germline trimming cut 3 bases from V and 8 bases from J; bases unmatched to any gene: 6. The CDR3 sequence is 14 residues long. Written as DNA, the CDR3 is TGTGCCAGCAGTGAGGACAGGGTGTTGGATGAGCAGTTCTTC. Protein: CASSEDRVLDEQFF.

V usage is TRBV3-1 (or the pseudogene TRBV3-2) and J usage is TRBJ1-2; 9 bases agree with TRBD1. V dropped 0 bases and J dropped 7; count of bases not matched to a gene: 3. CDR1 is LGHDT and CDR2 is YNNKEL in the germline V gene (reference sequence). The CDR3 loop spans 14 amino acids. The CDR3 nucleotides are TGTGCCAGCAGCCAAGATTACAGGGGGCCTGGCTACACCTTC. Translated: CASSQDYRGPGYTF.

V and J are TRBV4-3 and TRBJ1-6; possibly TRBD1 for D (5 bases). Germline-derived CDR1 and CDR2 are LGHNA and YSLEER. CDR3 length: 15 amino acids. Trimming stripped 2 bases from V and 10 bases from J, with 15 bases between. DNA of the CDR3: TGCGCCAGCAGCCAACAAGGTGAGGGGTGGTCACCCCTCCACTTT. Translated, it gives CASSQQGEGWSPLHF.

The V and J genes are TRBV4-3 and TRBJ2-1, with 7 bases that match TRBD1. Trimming at V came to 0 bases and at J to 4 bases, leaving 3 bases not matched to a gene. The germline CDR1 and CDR2 sequences are LGHNA and YSLEER. This CDR3 comprises 15 residues. This chain's CDR3 is CASSQEQGSYNEQFF. CDR3 nucleotides: TGCGCCAGCAGCCAAGAACAGGGGTCATACAATGAGCAGTTCTTC.

V usage is TRBV9 and J usage is TRBJ1-6, with D unclear. In germline, CDR1 is SGDLS, CDR2 YYNGEE. CDR3 length: 15 amino acids. Trimming pared 0 bases from V and 3 bases from J, leaving 7 bases between. The CDR3 coding sequence is TGTGCCAGCAGCGTAGGGTGGGGCTATAATTCACCCCTCCACTTT. Amino acids: CASSVGWGYNSPLHF. The variable domain in full, with the rest retrieved from reference TRBV9 and TRBJ1-6, is DSGVTQTPKHLITATGQRVTLRCSPRSGDLSVYWYQQSLDQGLQFLIQYYNGEERAKGNILERFSAQQFPDLHSELNLSSLELGDSALYFCASSVGWGYNSPLHFGNGTRLTVT.

The chain recombines TRBV5-6 with TRBJ2-7, with 8 nucleotides matching TRBD2. Germline trimming cut 0 bases from V and 2 bases from J; bases unmatched to any gene: 4. This CDR3 contains 15 residues. Per the germline V gene, CDR1 is SGHDT and CDR2 is YYEEEE. The CDR3: CASSLAGGLPYEQYV. CDR3 in DNA: TGTGCCAGCAGCTTGGCGGGGGGGCTCCCCTACGAGCAGTACGTC.

This CDR3 reads CAWSVGDYGYTF. The CDR3 DNA follows: TGTGCCTGGAGTGTAGGCGACTATGGCTACACCTTC. The chain recombines TRBV30 with TRBJ1-2, with no clear D. In germline, CDR1 is GTSNPN, CDR2 SVGIG (reference sequence). V was cut by 0 bases and J by 3 bases, with 5 bases left in between. CDR3 length: 12 amino acids.

This rearrangement joins TRBV4-3 to TRBJ1-4; TRBD1 matches 7 bases. The CDR3 is 15 amino acids. Trimming cost V 3 bases and J 4 bases; bases outside gene matches: 5. The germline V gene has CDR1 LGHNA and CDR2 YSLEER. CDR3 in amino acids: CASSQVQGNNEKLFF. The CDR3 DNA reads as TGCGCCAGCAGCCAGGTACAGGGGAATAATGAAAAACTGTTTTTT.

The rearrangement links TRBV5-4 to TRBJ2-4; no clear D. Between the trimmed V and J ends, which lost 4 bases and 7 bases, there was a span of 15 bases. This CDR3 has 14 amino acids. Germline V gene lookup returns CDR1 SGHNT and CDR2 YYREEE (reference sequence). For the CDR3, the DNA is TGTGCCAGCAGCAATGATAGGACGAGGAACATTCAGTACTTC. Translated: CASSNDRTRNIQYF.